The clone carrying this T cell receptor beta chain has just a few counts. What it binds is not known. This sample stems from a study of identical twins. Whole-study findings and limits: Invariant T cells like MAIT and iNKT could partly confound the zero-insertion analyses. Out-of-frame alpha sequences that twins shared showed excess low generation probability.

Healthy Caucasians were all of the donors. TCRdb reprocessed the 5' RACE reads via MiXCR and lists one record per CDR3 protein. The profile covers hundreds of thousands of distinct CDR3 sequences, with more than 9% appearing a single time and 1.5% to 2% taken by the ten largest. CDR3 length: 13 residues. Germline V gene data show CDR1 as SNHLY and CDR2 as FYNNEI. V dropped 11 bases and J dropped 6; count of bases not matched to a gene: 10. The data were also submitted as part of a second study, on yellow fever vaccine responses in identical twins. That paper adds: After vaccination, twins' T cell response reportedly seemed partly convergent, partly personalized.

The chain recombines TRBV2 with TRBJ1-5; 7 nucleotides line up with TRBD1. Sequencing input: PBMCs. The receptor's source is a woman between 18 and 29 years old in good health. This CDR3 reads CAGKQGMGQPQHF. The CDR3 DNA sequence: TGTGCCGGGAAACAGGGGATGGGTCAGCCCCAGCATTTT.